This TCR beta chain was found in a study of blood T cell repertoires in COVID-19. About the research overall: Italy, Spain and the United States were the sources of the convalescent and acute COVID-19 samples. T cells, B-cell-depleted T cells, or PBMCs supplied cDNA or gDNA.

The authors' processing: Reference gene primer amplification gave nucleated cell count estimates. Assay: immunoSEQ multiplex PCR; the TCRdb copy retains only in-frame clones and omits some. From that table come the V and J calls and clone size; the DNA was used to work out D and trimming. The sample carries fewer than 400,000 clones, around nine tenths recorded once. Germline loops: CDR1 SGHDT, CDR2 YYEEEE. V was clipped by 6 bases and J by 2 bases, with 14 bases between them. The CDR3 contains 14 residues. V and J are TRBV5-6 and TRBJ1-2; weak D call: TRBD1 (5 bases). This clonotype originated in a human donor in a cohort sampled during active COVID-19. The source material was peripheral blood. CDR3 residues: CASIRGSENYGYTF. The CDR3 DNA is TGTGCCAGCATCCGGGGGAGCGAGAACTATGGCTACACCTTC.